What follows describes a single T cell receptor (beta chain). There is no known antigen for this receptor. Base qualities are missing; no much larger clone stands one base away. The ViraFEST assay stimulated PBMC with viral peptide pools and then used TCR sequencing to identify antigen-specific CD4+ T cell clonotypes by expansion. After less than 13 days of culture, CD4+ T cells were isolated with the EasySep CD4+ T cell isolation kit. Each participant received two doses of an mRNA SARS-CoV-2 vaccine, either BNT162b2 or mRNA-1273. The absence of prior SARS-CoV-2 infection in healthy vaccine recipients was confirmed by negative nucleocapsid antibodies before and after vaccination. Each well held some 1.9 million PBMC cultured in IMDM containing around 5.1% human AB serum, roughly 10 IU/ml IL-2 and gentamicin, along with around 9.1 ug/ml peptides. Half of the culture medium was replaced with fresh IL-2-containing medium on days 3 and 7. Unless noted otherwise, every peptide stimulation condition was cultured in triplicate wells. PBMC were separated from whole blood using Ficoll-Paque Plus gradient centrifugation and were then either cryopreserved at -140C or used fresh. The spike proteins of SARS-CoV-2 and of the common cold coronaviruses HCoV-NL63, HCoV-OC43 and HCoV-229E were spanned by overlapping peptide pools. The QIAamp micro DNA kit was used to extract genomic DNA from the cultured CD4+ T cells.

This sample was taken from a study of vaccination effects on CD4 cells after COVID-19 (dated 2022 in TCRdb). With regard to the full study: Across the study, the median time from the second dose to post-vaccine sampling was 72 days (range 14 to 241). The study compared SARS-CoV-2 spike-specific CD4+ TCR repertoires before and after mRNA vaccination in COVID-19 convalescent patients and infection-naive vaccine recipients. Altogether, 10 COVID-19 convalescent patients and several SARS-CoV-2-naive healthy vaccine recipients made up the full study. In the study, cultures from other donors were sequenced using the Oncomine TCR Beta short-read assay on an Illumina iSeq 100.

Receptor amplification or capture employed the immunoSEQ multiplex PCR assay. DNA from the CD4+ T cells that had been cultured and isolated underwent TCR beta CDR3 sequencing. In the paper's pipeline: Non-productive TCR sequences were removed, reads were trimmed to the CDR3 region, and CDR3s of at least 7 amino acids were retained. Antigen-specific clonotypes were identified with the MANAFEST web app by comparing expansion in peptide wells against reference cultures. To count as positive, a clone had to show expansion at FDR<0.05 compared with the reference and with all other wells, an odds ratio above 5, and a frequency above 0.1% in two replicate wells. Clonotypes significantly expanded in SARS-CoV-2 spike wells and in at least one common cold coronavirus spike condition were defined as cross-reactive. Levenshtein distance calculated with the stringdist R package was used to assess CDR3 similarity, and unrooted trees were constructed with ape in R 3.6.1. TCRdb took this table from immuneACCESS and kept in-frame rearrangements with V and J called. Such tables lack part of the clones; where checked against another copy, unresolved V genes explain under half of the gap, and the rest is unexplained. V, J and clone size derive from that table, while D and trimming were established from the DNA sequence. For this sample the table gives tens of thousands of clones, of which over 65% were detected only once. The ten biggest clones cover approximately 9.1% of the sample.

Relative to germline, V is 1 base shorter and J is 0 bases shorter, with 7 bases between their ends. The germline V gene (reference sequence) supplies CDR1 LGHDT and CDR2 YNNKEL. Including cysteine and phenylalanine, the CDR3 has 14 amino acids. The sequence is cut down to CDR3 DNA, 42 bases in frame from base 1. Study-wide findings and limitations: The study was limited by a small number of convalescent patients and lacked early post-infection timepoints. In healthy vaccine recipients, vaccine-induced clones were almost all SARS-CoV-2 mono-reactive, with only 1 of 255 cross-reactive with common cold coronaviruses. Clones induced by infection and clones induced by vaccination both contracted markedly at late timepoints after vaccination, which fits with T cell responses waning over time.

The rearranged chain carries TRBV3-1 (or the pseudogene TRBV3-2) and TRBJ2-7, with the D segment identity uncertain. The starting material was CD4+ T cells from PBMCs cultured with HCoV-NL63 spike peptides, obtained after COVID-19 vaccination. In the paper's terms, the cell subset or site label means: HCoV-NL63 spike overlapping peptide pool stimulation. This clonotype was obtained from a human donor who received a COVID-19 vaccine. The DNA sequence reads TGTGCCAGCAGCCAAGGACCGAACTCCTACGAGCAGTACTTC. It translates to CASSQGPNSYEQYF.